Below, 23 T cell receptor beta chains from the same sample are listed, as sequenced in a study of blood T cell repertoires in COVID-19. This table comes from immunoSEQ multiplex PCR, and its TCRdb copy is limited to in-frame clones, with some not included. In the table there are 120,000 to 150,000 clones, 75% to 85% of which are singletons. Sample: peripheral blood. Every receptor here comes from a man aged 55 to 70 with acute or convalescent COVID-19.

This chain joins TRBV30 and TRBJ1-5; 8 nucleotides match TRBD1. The ends lost 3 bases at V and 4 bases at J; junction bases unmatched: 8. The CDR3 spans 15 residues. Looked up from germline, CDR1 is GTSNPN and CDR2 is SVGIG (reference sequence). The CDR3 sequence is CAWRDPDRENQPQHF. CDR3 nucleotide sequence: TGTGCCTGGAGGGACCCGGACAGGGAGAATCAGCCCCAGCATTTT.

CDR3 protein: CAFPTGLSSYEQYF. CDR3 nucleotides: TGTGCCTTTCCGACAGGGCTTAGCTCCTACGAGCAGTACTTC. This chain joins TRBV11-2 and TRBJ2-7, with 7 positions matching TRBD1. V lost 11 bases to trimming and J lost 0 bases; unmatched junction nucleotides: 10. Per germline, CDR1 SGHAT and CDR2 FQNNGV. The CDR3 length is 14 residues.

This clone has a handful of counts. V and J are TRBV5-1 and TRBJ2-5, with D possibly TRBD2 on 6 matching bases. The CDR3 spans 16 residues. Trimming took 0 bases from V and 0 from J, leaving 12 bases between them. Per germline, CDR1 SGHRS and CDR2 YFSETQ. The CDR3 DNA is TGCGCCAGCAGCTTGGAATCCGCGGGGCACCAAGAGACCCAGTACTTC. Translation: CASSLESAGHQETQYF.

This clone occurred a few times. This sequence joins TRBV6-1 and TRBJ1-5; 9 bases are a match to TRBD1. V was clipped by 4 bases and J by 3 bases; unmatched bases: 7. The CDR3 is made up of 16 amino acids. Germline V gene sequence: CDR1 MNHNS, CDR2 SASEGT. In DNA, the CDR3 is TGTGCCAGCAGTGGAGCGGACAGGGGTATCAATCAGCCCCAGCATTTT. It translates to CASSGADRGINQPQHF.

This clone turned up a few times. J is TRBJ2-2 and V is TRBV24-1; D may be TRBD2 (5 bases). V gave up 2 bases and J gave up 6 bases, with 12 bases separating them. The germline gives CDR1 KGHDR, CDR2 SFDVKD. There are 15 residues in the CDR3. DNA of the CDR3: TGTGCCACCAGTGATTCCTCCCTGGAGGCCGGGGAGCTGTTTTTT. Its protein is CATSDSSLEAGELFF.

V gene TRBV29-1 combines with J gene TRBJ2-2; D not certain. The CDR3 is 11 amino acids. Germline V gene sequence: CDR1 SQVTM, CDR2 ANQGSEA. Deletions cut 4 bases from V and 6 bases from J, with 6 bases between. CDR3 in DNA: TGCAGCGTTGGTGGCTCCGGGGAGCTGTTTTTT. It translates to CSVGGSGELFF.

The chain couples TRBV6-5 to TRBJ1-2; D not resolved. Per the germline V gene, CDR1 is MNHEY and CDR2 is SVGAGI. V lost 5 bases to trimming and J lost 4 bases, with 14 bases between them. CDR3 size: 14 residues. Here the CDR3 DNA reads TGTGCCAGCAGTCCAGACATGGGAGGCTATGGCTACACCTTC. Translated, it gives CASSPDMGGYGYTF.

This sequence joins TRBV7-2 and TRBJ2-1; a weak D match, TRBD1 (7 bases). Per the germline V gene, CDR1 is SGHTA and CDR2 is FQGNSA. The CDR3 length is 15 residues. Between the trimmed V and J ends, which lost 5 bases and 7 bases, there was a span of 18 bases. The CDR3 loop reads CASSSFVQGGNEQFF. CDR3 in DNA: TGTGCCAGCAGCAGCTTTGTCCAGGGGGGAAATGAGCAGTTCTTC.

This clone was observed a single time. The CDR3 loop reads CASSSGTGGRETQYF. The CDR3 nucleotides are TGTGCCAGCAGTTCCGGGACAGGGGGAAGAGAGACCCAGTACTTC. V and J are TRBV2 and TRBJ2-5; 11 bases are shared with TRBD1. The J segment lost 4 bases and the V segment lost 5 bases, leaving 6 bases of the junction unmatched. The V gene's germline CDR1 is SNHLY and CDR2 FYNNEI. CDR3 size: 15 residues.

This clone was detected only once. The chain is built from TRBV9 and TRBJ2-7, with a tentative D call TRBD2 (6 bases). The CDR3 is 14 residues long. Per germline, CDR1 SGDLS and CDR2 YYNGEE. Trimming stripped 0 bases from V and 6 bases from J, with 13 bases between. The CDR3 loop reads CASSVGGGLVEQYF. CDR3 DNA: TGTGCCAGCAGCGTAGGTGGAGGGCTTGTCGAGCAGTACTTC.

This sequence joins TRBV5-4 and TRBJ2-1; 8 nucleotides align to TRBD2. V trimming: 3 bases; J trimming: 6 bases; junction bases outside the gene matches: 8. The CDR3 is made up of 15 amino acids. Germline V CDR1 and CDR2: SGHNT, YYREEE (reference sequence). This chain's CDR3 is CASSYGSGMGNEQFF. In DNA form, the CDR3 reads TGTGCCAGCAGCTACGGTAGCGGGATGGGCAATGAGCAGTTCTTC.

The chain joins TRBV18 to TRBJ2-1, with 9 bases fitting TRBD2. J was trimmed by 7 bases and V by 2 bases; bases with no gene match: 9. CDR3 size: 16 residues. The germline V gene has CDR1 KGHSH and CDR2 LQKENI. As DNA, the CDR3 is TGTGCCAGCTCACCAAAGCGGGGGGCGCCGGGTAATGAGCAGTTCTTC. Amino acids: CASSPKRGAPGNEQFF. Using reference TRBV18 and TRBJ2-1 for the parts outside the CDR3, the full variable domain is NAGVMQNPRHLVRRRGQEARLRCSPMKGHSHVYWYRQLPEEGLKFMVYLQKENIIDESGMPKERFSAEFPKEGPSILRIQQVVRGDSAAYFCASSPKRGAPGNEQFFGPGTRLTVL.

In its sample, this clone was seen a few times. The genes are TRBV3-1 (or the pseudogene TRBV3-2) and TRBJ2-2, with D perhaps TRBD2 (6 bases). From germline, CDR1 is LGHDT and CDR2 YNNKEL (reference sequence). Trimming took off 3 bases at V and 1 base at J, with 12 bases between the two ends. The CDR3 contains 16 residues. The CDR3 sequence is CASSHRRAGNTGELFF. The CDR3 bases are TGTGCCAGCAGCCATCGGAGGGCGGGGAACACCGGGGAGCTGTTTTTT.

The V and J genes are TRBV10-3 and TRBJ1-1, with TRBD1 identical over 9 bases. The CDR3 sequence is 15 residues long. CDR1 and CDR2 from the germline V gene are ENHRY and SYGVKD. V shed 2 bases, J shed 11 bases, and the junction held 12 bases outside the gene matches. The CDR3 protein is CAISERGTGREGAFF. The CDR3 nucleotides are TGTGCCATCAGTGAGCGTGGGACAGGGAGAGAAGGTGCTTTCTTT.

The chain is built from TRBV2 and TRBJ2-7; 9 bases fit TRBD1. Germline CDR1 is SNHLY and CDR2 is FYNNEI. V lost 2 bases and J lost 0; bases outside the gene matches: 2. The CDR3 consists of 15 residues. The CDR3: CASSEMGQGSYEQYF. The DNA of the CDR3 is TGTGCCAGCAGTGAAATGGGACAGGGCTCCTACGAGCAGTACTTC.

The J gene is TRBJ2-1, the V gene TRBV20-1, with D possibly TRBD2 on 5 matching bases. V dropped 3 bases and J dropped 10 bases, with 19 bases sitting between them. Germline loops: CDR1 DFQATT, CDR2 SNEGSKA (reference sequence). The CDR3 extends over 14 amino acids. The CDR3 is CSASPIREGREQFF. Written as DNA, the CDR3 is TGCAGTGCTAGTCCAATCCGCGAGGGTCGGGAGCAGTTCTTC.

This chain connects TRBV5-4 to TRBJ2-7, with D perhaps matching TRBD1 (5 bases). Germline-derived CDR1 and CDR2 are SGHNT and YYREEE (reference sequence). Trimming cost V 1 base and J 4 bases, with 15 bases left between them. The CDR3 loop spans 15 amino acids. The CDR3 loop is CASSLQGIGLYEQYF. CDR3 sequence (DNA): TGTGCCAGCAGCTTGCAGGGAATTGGATTGTACGAGCAGTACTTC.

V is TRBV7-7 and J is TRBJ2-2; 8 nucleotides line up with TRBD2. CDR3 size: 18 residues. V gave up 1 base and J gave up 4 bases; unmatched junction bases: 11. CDR1 is SSHAT, CDR2 FNYEAQ, per germline (reference sequence). CDR3 residues: CASSLGGTAGGGTGELFF. CDR3 nucleotides: TGTGCCAGCAGCTTAGGAGGGACGGCGGGAGGTGGCACCGGGGAGCTGTTTTTT.

This clone was detected once. The chain joins TRBV6-1 to TRBJ1-5; 11 bases align to TRBD1. The germline gives CDR1 MNHNS, CDR2 SASEGT. This CDR3 comprises 15 residues. V lost 1 base and J lost 6; bases outside the gene matches: 2. The CDR3 region has the DNA TGTGCCAGCAGTGAAGAGGGACAGGGGGTTCAGCCCCAGCATTTT. The encoded protein is CASSEEGQGVQPQHF.

On this clone itself: The junction does not match germline at one end; this may be a read error. This sequence joins TRBV3-1 (or the pseudogene TRBV3-2) and TRBJ2-5; D possibly corresponds to TRBD1 (6 bases). CDR1 is LGHDT, CDR2 YNNKEL, per germline (reference sequence). This CDR3 region has 11 residues. The CDR3 sequence: CSVQGAETQYF. CDR3 nucleotides: TGCTCCGTACAGGGAGCGGAGACCCAGTACTTC.

Comment on this clone: The same CDR3 is also encoded by other DNA sequences in this sample. The rearrangement joins TRBV5-1 to TRBJ2-2; maybe TRBD2 (5 bases). V dropped 1 base and J dropped 0 bases, with 10 bases sitting between them. From germline, CDR1 is SGHRS and CDR2 YFSETQ. The CDR3 runs to 16 residues. The CDR3 region is CASSLIPGANTGELFF. CDR3 bases: TGCGCCAGCAGCTTGATCCCCGGGGCGAACACCGGGGAGCTGTTTTTT.

The chain has TRBV7-4 and TRBJ2-2, with D perhaps TRBD1 (5 bases). This CDR3 comprises 18 residues. Germline V gene sequence: CDR1 SGHVT, CDR2 SQSDAQ. The V gene lost 10 bases and the J gene lost 4 bases, with 28 bases spanning the gap. The CDR3 is CANRRWTPLPPGTGELFF. CDR3 bases: TGTGCCAACCGCCGGTGGACACCCCTGCCCCCGGGCACCGGGGAGCTGTTTTTT.

The genes are TRBV7-9 and TRBJ2-7, with 11 bases identical to TRBD1. With 3 bases clipped from V and 3 bases from J, the junction kept 4 bases outside the gene matches. In germline, CDR1 is SEHNR, CDR2 FQNEAQ (reference sequence). This CDR3 region has 15 residues. The CDR3 loop is CASSLDRGHGYEQYF. CDR3 coding DNA: TGTGCCAGCAGCTTGGACAGGGGGCACGGCTACGAGCAGTACTTC.